This T cell receptor beta chain was sequenced in a study of blood T cell repertoires in COVID-19. V lost 2 bases and J lost 5, with 9 bases in between. This CDR3 contains 13 residues. Germline loops: CDR1 SGHDN, CDR2 FVKESK. Repertoires were generated with immunoSEQ multiplex PCR, while TCRdb's copy carries only in-frame clones and drops some. The sample shows tens of thousands of clones, more than 70% of them seen only once. J is TRBJ2-5 and V is TRBV14; tentatively, D is TRBD1 (6 bases). The sequencing sample was made of peripheral blood. The clonotype comes from a human donor in a cohort sampled during active COVID-19. The CDR3 DNA follows: TGTGCCAGCAGCCAAAATAGGGGGGAGACCCAGTACTTC. This sequence encodes CASSQNRGETQYF.